Listed below are T cell receptor beta chains from one sample, sequenced in a study of patients and donors after allogeneic stem cell transplantation. TCRdb passed the RT-PCR reads through MiXCR, listing each CDR3 protein once. The top ten hold around 6% of the sample, which has about 960,000 distinct CDR3 sequences, roughly 18% seen once. Specimen: blood, either unsorted or a sorted T cell fraction (not recorded which). These receptors all stem from a human donor who was either an allogeneic HSCT recipient or a stem cell or donor lymphocyte infusion donor (not recorded which). It is not recorded whose cells these are; they may come from a transplant donor. CDR3s include the opening cysteine and the closing phenylalanine or tryptophan. A D gene is named only where the DNA matches it firmly. Rows may omit the clone size; those that give it use once, few, many or a size class.

CDR3	DNA	V	J	size	D
CASSSYSTDTQYF	TGTGCCAGCAGCTCCTACTCCACAGATACGCAGTATTTT	TRBV7-9	TRBJ2-3	.	.
CASSGVGSGGPDTQYF	TGTGCCAGCAGTGGGGTCGGTAGCGGGGGACCAGATACGCAGTATTTT	TRBV2	TRBJ2-3	.	TRBD2
CSVEKGVSTDTQYF	TGCAGCGTTGAAAAAGGGGTTAGCACAGATACGCAGTATTTT	TRBV29-1	TRBJ2-3	.	.
CASGSHKVTDTQYF	TGTGCCAGTGGGAGCCACAAGGTTACAGATACGCAGTATTTT	TRBV25-1	TRBJ2-3	.	.
CASKDSSTDTQYF	TGTGCCAGCAAGGACAGCAGCACAGATACGCAGTATTTT	TRBV2	TRBJ2-3	many	.
CASSERTEASYGYTF	TGTGCCAGCAGTGAGAGGACAGAAGCGTCCTATGGCTACACCTTC	TRBV6-1	TRBJ1-2	once	.
CASSVGGGAVLLDTQYF	TGTGCCAGCAGCGTAGGAGGTGGGGCAGTTCTTTTAGATACGCAGTATTTT	TRBV9	TRBJ2-3	.	.
CASSLGFQNEKLFF	TGTGCCAGCAGCTTGGGGTTCCAAAATGAAAAACTGTTTTTT	TRBV5-4	TRBJ1-4	.	.
CASSVGGPNEKLFF	TGTGCCAGCAGCGTAGGGGGCCCCAATGAAAAACTGTTTTTT	TRBV9	TRBJ1-4	few	.
CASSLLNWPVNEKLFF	TGTGCCAGCAGTTTGTTGAATTGGCCGGTTAATGAAAAACTGTTTTTT	TRBV12-3/TRBV12-4	TRBJ1-4	few	.
CASSWNQRGAGNEQFF	TGCGCCAGCAGCTGGAATCAGCGGGGGGCGGGAAATGAGCAGTTCTTC	TRBV5-1	TRBJ2-1	few	TRBD2
CASSFRTTGVDGYTF	TGTGCCAGCAGCTTCCGAACCACAGGGGTGGATGGCTACACCTTC	TRBV11-2	TRBJ1-2	.	TRBD1
CASSFGDRGTNEKLFF	TGCGCCAGCAGCTTCGGGGACAGGGGGACTAATGAAAAACTGTTTTTT	TRBV5-1	TRBJ1-4	.	TRBD1
CASSRDRVDGYTF	TGTGCCAGCAGCCGGGACAGGGTGGATGGCTACACCTTC	TRBV6-1	TRBJ1-2	.	TRBD1
CSARTPGLRDTGELFF	TGCAGTGCTAGGACACCGGGACTAAGGGACACCGGGGAGCTGTTTTTT	TRBV20-1	TRBJ2-2	.	TRBD2
CASSPGSLTHYTQYF	TGTGCCAGCAGTCCGGGATCCTTAACCCATTATACGCAGTATTTT	TRBV12-3/TRBV12-4	TRBJ2-3	.	.
CASSIRLAKNIQYF	TGTGCCAGCAGCATAAGATTAGCCAAAAACATTCAGTACTTC	TRBV21-1	TRBJ2-4	few	.
CASSRGGLADTQYF	TGTGCCAGCAGTAGGGGGGGGCTCGCAGATACGCAGTATTTT	TRBV25-1	TRBJ2-3	few	.
CASSFLLPGQGGQTQYF	TGTGCCAGCAGCTTCCTGCTCCCGGGACAGGGTGGCCAGACCCAGTACTTC	TRBV5-6	TRBJ2-5	.	TRBD1
CASSHRENIQYF	TGTGCCAGCAGCCATCGCGAAAACATTCAGTACTTC	TRBV11-2	TRBJ2-4	.	.
CASSLSGTGPYEQYF	TGCGCCAGCAGCTTGTCGGGGACAGGGCCTTACGAGCAGTACTTC	TRBV5-1	TRBJ2-7	.	TRBD1
CATSGPTQRPHNEQFF	TGTGCCACCAGTGGCCCTACCCAGCGGCCGCACAATGAGCAGTTCTTC	TRBV24-1	TRBJ2-1	.	.
CATSSRHPNQPQHF	TGTGCCACCAGCTCTCGACACCCCAATCAGCCCCAGCATTTT	TRBV15	TRBJ1-5	few	.
CATSDFPNQKEQFF	TGTGCCACCAGTGATTTTCCGAACCAGAAAGAGCAGTTCTTC	TRBV24-1	TRBJ2-1	many	.
CASSPDRVGWTQHF	TGTGCCAGCAGCCCTGACCGTGTGGGGTGGACCCAGCATTTT	TRBV12-3/TRBV12-4	TRBJ1-5	few	.
CASRTRGADTQYF	TGTGCCAGCAGAACCAGGGGAGCCGATACGCAGTATTTT	TRBV7-2	TRBJ2-3	.	.
CASSHAGGASYEQYF	TGTGCCAGCAGCCATGCCGGTGGGGCCTCCTACGAGCAGTACTTC	TRBV6-2/TRBV6-3	TRBJ2-7	few	.
CASRSMRDTQYF	TGTGCCAGCAGATCTATGCGGGATACGCAGTATTTT	TRBV12-3/TRBV12-4	TRBJ2-3	.	.
CASSLNPSSGNTIYF	TGTGCCAGCAGCTTAAATCCCAGCTCTGGAAACACCATATATTTT	TRBV7-6	TRBJ1-3	few	.
CASRLTGDWNSPLHF	TGTGCCAGCAGGTTAACAGGGGATTGGAATTCACCCCTCCACTTT	TRBV6-1	TRBJ1-6	.	TRBD1
CASKLLAGGRADTQYF	TGTGCCAGCAAGCTCCTAGCGGGAGGAAGGGCAGATACGCAGTATTTT	TRBV7-2	TRBJ2-3	few	TRBD2
CASSRLGFPNTEAFF	TGCGCCAGCAGCCGATTGGGTTTCCCGAACACTGAAGCTTTCTTT	TRBV4-3	TRBJ1-1	.	.
CSVTGLVAYEQYF	TGCAGCGTTACCGGACTAGTAGCCTACGAGCAGTACTTC	TRBV29-1	TRBJ2-7	.	TRBD2
CASSLVLRGPAADTQYF	TGTGCCAGCAGTTTAGTCTTGCGGGGGCCGGCGGCAGATACGCAGTATTTT	TRBV12-3/TRBV12-4	TRBJ2-3	few	.
CASSQVAREWGTDTQYF	TGTGCCAGCAGCCAAGTGGCGCGGGAGTGGGGCACAGATACGCAGTATTTT	TRBV4-2	TRBJ2-3	few	TRBD2
CSVDFGQSSGANVLTF	TGCAGCGTTGACTTCGGACAGTCCTCTGGGGCCAACGTCCTGACTTTC	TRBV29-1	TRBJ2-6	few	.
CASTPVREAFF	TGTGCCAGTACCCCGGTTCGAGAAGCTTTCTTT	TRBV2	TRBJ1-1	.	.
CASSSAMRDSGTDTQYF	TGTGCCAGCAGCTCGGCGATGCGGGACAGCGGCACAGATACGCAGTATTTT	TRBV7-9	TRBJ2-3	.	.
CSVDLSTYGYTF	TGCAGCGTTGATCTTAGTACCTATGGCTACACCTTC	TRBV29-1	TRBJ1-2	many	.
CASSPRATYGSDTQYF	TGTGCCAGCTCACCCCGGGCTACTTACGGGTCAGATACGCAGTATTTT	TRBV18	TRBJ2-3	few	.
CSAKGWDLNRAFF	TGCAGTGCCAAGGGGTGGGATCTGAATAGAGCTTTCTTT	TRBV20-1	TRBJ1-1	.	.
CSASDRAGTEAFF	TGCAGTGCCTCGGACAGGGCAGGCACTGAAGCTTTCTTT	TRBV20-1	TRBJ1-1	.	TRBD1
CASGVGTGDYYEQYF	TGTGCTAGTGGTGTTGGGACAGGGGATTACTACGAGCAGTACTTC	TRBV12-5	TRBJ2-7	few	TRBD1
CSASHSGQLAKNIQYF	TGCAGTGCCTCGCACTCGGGACAGTTAGCCAAAAACATTCAGTACTTC	TRBV20-1	TRBJ2-4	.	TRBD1
CASSQDRGGTEAFF	TGCGCCAGCAGCCAAGACAGGGGGGGCACTGAAGCTTTCTTT	TRBV4-3	TRBJ1-1	many	TRBD1
CASSQDVNAAYGYTF	TGCGCCAGCAGCCAAGATGTTAACGCAGCCTATGGCTACACCTTC	TRBV4-3	TRBJ1-2	many	.
CSAKATGGYTF	TGCAGTGCTAAGGCCACGGGTGGCTACACCTTC	TRBV20-1	TRBJ1-2	few	.
CASSNGENTEAFF	TGTGCCAGCAGTAACGGCGAGAACACTGAAGCTTTCTTT	TRBV6-2/TRBV6-3	TRBJ1-1	few	.
CASSQGQGVHEQFF	TGTGCCAGCAGCCAAGGACAGGGGGTGCATGAGCAGTTCTTC	TRBV7-9	TRBJ2-1	.	TRBD1
CATSREPWKDTQYF	TGTGCCACCAGCAGAGAACCCTGGAAAGATACGCAGTATTTT	TRBV15	TRBJ2-3	.	.
CAINRGGQGYEQYF	TGTGCCATCAATCGGGGGGGACAGGGCTACGAGCAGTACTTC	TRBV10-3	TRBJ2-7	many	.
CASSITSGYEQYF	TGTGCCAGCAGTATAACTAGCGGCTACGAGCAGTACTTC	TRBV2	TRBJ2-7	.	TRBD2
CASSRQTDNTGELFF	TGTGCCAGCAGCCGCCAGACGGACAACACCGGGGAGCTGTTTTTT	TRBV4-2	TRBJ2-2	many	.
CSATVDRALLWGYTF	TGCAGTGCTACCGTGGACAGGGCCCTACTATGGGGCTACACCTTC	TRBV20-1	TRBJ1-2	few	TRBD1